The rows below give T cell receptor beta chains drawn from one sample of a study of blood T cell repertoires in COVID-19. This table comes from immunoSEQ multiplex PCR, and its TCRdb copy is limited to in-frame clones, with some not included. The sample shows around 280,000 clones, roughly nine tenths of them seen only once. Sample: peripheral blood. The receptors derive from a woman between 50 and 59 years old who had recovered from COVID-19. CDR3s include the opening cysteine and the closing phenylalanine or tryptophan. D genes are given only for firm matches. Rows give clone size only sometimes, using once, few, many, or a class for an expanded clone.

V gene: TRBV5-8
clone size: NA
J gene: TRBJ1-1
D gene: TRBD1
CDR3 DNA: TGTGCCAGCAGCTTTGAACAGGGGTTTCGTGGCACTGAAGCTTTCTTT
CDR3 protein: CASSFEQGFRGTEAFF

V gene: TRBV5-1
clone size: NA
J gene: TRBJ1-1
D gene: TRBD1
CDR3 DNA: TGCGCCAGCAGCCCCAGGAGCAGGGGGGACACTGAAGCTTTCTTT
CDR3 protein: CASSPRSRGDTEAFF

V gene: TRBV5-5
clone size: once
J gene: TRBJ1-5
D gene: NA
CDR3 DNA: TGTGCCAGCAGCTTAATCTCGGGACAGCCCCAGCATTTT
CDR3 protein: CASSLISGQPQHF

V gene: TRBV19
clone size: NA
J gene: TRBJ2-6
D gene: TRBD1
CDR3 DNA: TGTGCCAGTAGTATACCGTGGGACAGGGCTCTCTCTGGGGCCAACGTCCTGACTTTC
CDR3 protein: CASSIPWDRALSGANVLTF

V gene: TRBV6-5
clone size: NA
J gene: TRBJ1-1
D gene: NA
CDR3 DNA: TGTGCCAGCAGTCCCTACGGGGTAGGGAACACTGAAGCTTTCTTT
CDR3 protein: CASSPYGVGNTEAFF

V gene: TRBV5-6
clone size: NA
J gene: TRBJ2-5
D gene: NA
CDR3 DNA: TGTGCCAGCAGCTCAGAGGGCCGCCCGGAGACCCAGTACTTC
CDR3 protein: CASSSEGRPETQYF

V gene: TRBV11-2
clone size: NA
J gene: TRBJ2-7
D gene: TRBD2
CDR3 DNA: TGTGCCAGCAGCGGACTAGCGGGGATATACGAGCAGTACTTC
CDR3 protein: CASSGLAGIYEQYF

V gene: TRBV5-1
clone size: NA
J gene: TRBJ2-3
D gene: TRBD2
CDR3 DNA: TGCGCCAGCAGTGGACTAGTGTTAGGGGATACGCAGTATTTT
CDR3 protein: CASSGLVLGDTQYF

V gene: TRBV19
clone size: NA
J gene: TRBJ2-3
D gene: TRBD2
CDR3 DNA: TGTGCCAGTAGTATTGGGCTAGCGGCAGATACGCAGTATTTT
CDR3 protein: CASSIGLAADTQYF

V gene: TRBV7-9
clone size: NA
J gene: TRBJ2-5
D gene: TRBD2
CDR3 DNA: TGTGCCAGCAGCATTCTTGGGCGGGAGGTCCAAGAGACCCAGTACTTC
CDR3 protein: CASSILGREVQETQYF

V gene: TRBV11-3
clone size: NA
J gene: TRBJ2-2
D gene: NA
CDR3 DNA: TGTGCCAGCAGCTTAACTCTCTCGGGTAACACCGGGGAGCTGTTTTTT
CDR3 protein: CASSLTLSGNTGELFF

V gene: TRBV11-1
clone size: NA
J gene: TRBJ2-7
D gene: NA
CDR3 DNA: TGTGCCAGCAGCCGACACCGGACAGCCTACGAGCAGTACTTC
CDR3 protein: CASSRHRTAYEQYF

V gene: TRBV4-1
clone size: NA
J gene: TRBJ2-6
D gene: TRBD1
CDR3 DNA: TGCGCCAGCAGCCAAGCCGGGACAGGCACTGGGGCCAACGTCCTGACTTTC
CDR3 protein: CASSQAGTGTGANVLTF

V gene: TRBV20-1
clone size: NA
J gene: TRBJ2-7
D gene: TRBD1
CDR3 DNA: TGCAGTGCTACCGACAGGGGCCAGGAGTACTTC
CDR3 protein: CSATDRGQEYF

V gene: TRBV28
clone size: NA
J gene: TRBJ1-3
D gene: NA
CDR3 DNA: TGTGCCAGCAGTCTTTCGGGCGTTTGGGGGCCGGGGGGAAACACCATATATTTT
CDR3 protein: CASSLSGVWGPGGNTIYF

V gene: TRBV27
clone size: NA
J gene: TRBJ1-1
D gene: NA
CDR3 DNA: TGTGCCAGCTGCGACAGGCGACACACTGAAGCTTTCTTT
CDR3 protein: CASCDRRHTEAFF

V gene: TRBV27
clone size: NA
J gene: TRBJ2-3
D gene: NA
CDR3 DNA: TGTGCCAGCAGTTTTTCGGCTTTAGTGGGGGGTACCCCCTATACGCAGTATTTT
CDR3 protein: CASSFSALVGGTPYTQYF

V gene: TRBV6-2/TRBV6-3
clone size: NA
J gene: TRBJ2-3
D gene: NA
CDR3 DNA: TGTGCCAGCAGTCGACGACAGAGCACAGATACGCAGTATTTT
CDR3 protein: CASSRRQSTDTQYF

V gene: TRBV2
clone size: NA
J gene: TRBJ2-1
D gene: TRBD2
CDR3 DNA: TGTGCCAGCAGCGACCCCCTAACAGCGGGAGGACCCAGGGTGTCTTACAATGAGCAGTTCTTC
CDR3 protein: CASSDPLTAGGPRVSYNEQFF

V gene: TRBV7-3
clone size: NA
J gene: TRBJ1-1
D gene: TRBD1
CDR3 DNA: TGTGCCAGCAGCCTCACCGGGACAGGGAGGACTGAAGCTTTCTTT
CDR3 protein: CASSLTGTGRTEAFF

V gene: TRBV27
clone size: NA
J gene: TRBJ2-6
D gene: NA
CDR3 DNA: TGTGCCAGCAACAGGCACGGGGCCAACGTCCTGACTTTC
CDR3 protein: CASNRHGANVLTF

V gene: TRBV18
clone size: NA
J gene: TRBJ1-2
D gene: NA
CDR3 DNA: TGTGCCAGCTCACCAGGGACTCCGATTAACTATGGCTACACCTTC
CDR3 protein: CASSPGTPINYGYTF

V gene: TRBV7-8
clone size: NA
J gene: TRBJ1-1
D gene: NA
CDR3 DNA: TGTGCCAGCAGCTTAGGGGGTCGGACAGTGAACACTGAAGCTTTCTTT
CDR3 protein: CASSLGGRTVNTEAFF

V gene: TRBV2
clone size: few
J gene: TRBJ1-1
D gene: NA
CDR3 DNA: TGTGCCAGCAGCTTTGCCGGGAACACTGAAGCTTTCTTT
CDR3 protein: CASSFAGNTEAFF

V gene: TRBV13
clone size: NA
J gene: TRBJ2-4
D gene: NA
CDR3 DNA: TGTGCCAGCACCCGGAGGGAGGGGGTAGCCAAAAACATTCAGTATTTC
CDR3 protein: CASTRREGVAKNIQYF

V gene: TRBV5-4
clone size: NA
J gene: TRBJ1-5
D gene: NA
CDR3 DNA: TGTGCCAGCAGCTTGGACGGTACCGGGCCCCAGCATTTT
CDR3 protein: CASSLDGTGPQHF

V gene: TRBV10-3
clone size: NA
J gene: TRBJ1-2
D gene: NA
CDR3 DNA: TGTGCCATCAGTGAACTAACTAACTATGGCTACACCTTC
CDR3 protein: CAISELTNYGYTF

V gene: TRBV6-2/TRBV6-3
clone size: NA
J gene: TRBJ1-1
D gene: TRBD1
CDR3 DNA: TGTGCCAGCCGCCGGACAGGGCTGAACACTGAAGCTTTCTTT
CDR3 protein: CASRRTGLNTEAFF

V gene: TRBV6-2/TRBV6-3
clone size: NA
J gene: TRBJ2-1
D gene: TRBD2
CDR3 DNA: TGTGCCAGCAGTTACTCGGGGCGGGGCGGGGGATCCTACAATGAGCAGTTCTTC
CDR3 protein: CASSYSGRGGGSYNEQFF

V gene: TRBV10-3
clone size: NA
J gene: TRBJ2-2
D gene: NA
CDR3 DNA: TGTGCCATCAGTGCTTGGCAGTTGAACACCGGGGAGCTGTTTTTT
CDR3 protein: CAISAWQLNTGELFF

V gene: TRBV18
clone size: NA
J gene: TRBJ2-7
D gene: TRBD2
CDR3 DNA: TGTGCCAGCTCACCACCGGGTCGGGGGGCCTACGAGCAGTACTTC
CDR3 protein: CASSPPGRGAYEQYF

V gene: TRBV28
clone size: NA
J gene: TRBJ1-1
D gene: NA
CDR3 DNA: TGTGCCAGCAGTCAGGTGAACACTGAAGCTTTCTTT
CDR3 protein: CASSQVNTEAFF

V gene: TRBV6-5
clone size: NA
J gene: TRBJ2-3
D gene: TRBD1
CDR3 DNA: TGTGCCAGCAGTTTAACTTGGACAGGACGTACGCAGTATTTT
CDR3 protein: CASSLTWTGRTQYF

V gene: TRBV4-3
clone size: NA
J gene: TRBJ2-2
D gene: NA
CDR3 DNA: TGCGCCAGCAGCCAAGACGTTGTCAGGGGAACCGGGGAGCTGTTTTTT
CDR3 protein: CASSQDVVRGTGELFF

V gene: TRBV20-1
clone size: NA
J gene: TRBJ2-1
D gene: TRBD2
CDR3 DNA: TGCAGTGCTAGTTCACGGCTAGCGGGGATGGATGAGCAGTTCTTC
CDR3 protein: CSASSRLAGMDEQFF

V gene: TRBV28
clone size: NA
J gene: TRBJ1-1
D gene: NA
CDR3 DNA: TGTGCCAGCTCTGGACAGCACACTGAAGCTTTCTTT
CDR3 protein: CASSGQHTEAFF

V gene: TRBV7-9
clone size: NA
J gene: TRBJ2-6
D gene: NA
CDR3 DNA: TGTGCCAGCAGCTTCTATGCCTCTGGGGCCAACGTCCTGACTTTC
CDR3 protein: CASSFYASGANVLTF

V gene: TRBV5-4
clone size: NA
J gene: TRBJ2-5
D gene: TRBD1
CDR3 DNA: TGTGCCAGCGGAAGAGGACAGGGGGCGAGGGAGACCCAGTACTTC
CDR3 protein: CASGRGQGARETQYF

V gene: TRBV28
clone size: NA
J gene: TRBJ2-5
D gene: NA
CDR3 DNA: TGTGCCAGCAGTAGCCTCAGGGGAGGGCGAGAGACCCAGTACTTC
CDR3 protein: CASSSLRGGRETQYF

V gene: TRBV6-2/TRBV6-3
clone size: NA
J gene: TRBJ1-2
D gene: TRBD1
CDR3 DNA: TGTGCCAGCAGTTACGACGGACAGAGGGGGCGGCCGCTGAGGGGCTACACCTTC
CDR3 protein: CASSYDGQRGRPLRGYTF

V gene: TRBV10-1
clone size: once
J gene: TRBJ1-2
D gene: NA
CDR3 DNA: TGCGCCACCAAACATGCCTCCTTTGATGGCTACACCTTC
CDR3 protein: CATKHASFDGYTF